The T cell receptor beta chain under discussion was sequenced for a study of blood T cell repertoires in COVID-19. The overall study: Material from acute and convalescent COVID-19 was sourced from the United States, Italy and Spain. PBMCs, B-cell-depleted T cells, or T cells provided the cDNA or gDNA that made up the material.

Per the study methods: Cell counts per sample came from amplifying reference gene primers. Method: immunoSEQ multiplex PCR; TCRdb's copy keeps in-frame clones and lacks some. D and trimming come from the DNA, and the V and J calls and clone size come from that table. The sample yields some 68,000 clones, roughly 90% seen once. CDR1 is LGHDT and CDR2 is YNNKEL in the germline V gene (reference sequence). This CDR3 contains 17 residues. V lost 2 bases to trimming and J lost 4 bases, with 19 bases between them. The chain couples TRBV3-1 (or the pseudogene TRBV3-2) to TRBJ2-3; TRBD2 is a possible D gene (7 bases). This TCR came from a man over 45 with active COVID-19. The sample comprised peripheral blood. The CDR3 DNA reads TGTGCCAGCAGCCAATTTGTCGGGGGGCTAACATCAGATACGCAGTATTTT. Its translation: CASSQFVGGLTSDTQYF.